This T cell receptor (beta chain) was recovered during a study of T cell repertoires in cytomegalovirus infection (dated by TCRdb to between 2018 and 2021). Context from the whole study: Because public TCR beta signatures pointed to carriage of CMV infection together with the matching HLA type, the HLA type of each donor mattered for the analysis.

This clonotype was seen at least ten times. The clone's antigen remains unknown. No quality values exist for individual bases; no much larger clone is one base distant. Cut back by 2 bases and 6 bases, the V and J ends lie 13 bases apart. In the germline V gene (reference sequence), CDR1 corresponds to SEHNR and CDR2 to FQNEAQ. The CDR3 numbers 14 residues from cysteine through phenylalanine. Only the CDR3 portion is preserved as DNA: 42 bases, with reading frame beginning at the first base. The instrument given in TCRdb is Illumina HiSeq 1500. TCRdb reanalyzed the raw reads on its own, using fastp at Q25 for trimming and MiXCR for clone calling, and kept in-frame beta chains. Rows are combined by CDR3 protein, so each entry shows the most common genes and DNA. Present in this sample are approximately 76,000 distinct CDR3 sequences, less than 4.5% of which were seen just once. Approximately 4.6% of the sample is held by the ten biggest clonotypes.

The full study reports these points: In the ex vivo response, HLA-C-restricted CMV-specific TCR beta clonotypes were dominant, and in two of eight donors the single most frequent clonotype came from this HLA-C-restricted group. In both this cohort and an independent cohort of a few hundred donors, the cumulative frequency of public TCR beta family members distinguished carriers of CMV infection plus the relevant HLA type.

The sequence derives from a human donor in good health (CMV status not recorded). Some clones in this sample may be carry-over from other donors' samples. The receptor chain draws on TRBV7-9 and TRBJ1-1, with the D gene uncertain. Sequencing was performed on PBMCs. The CDR3 region reads CASSLKTSIAEAFF. The DNA reads as follows: TGTGCCAGCAGCTTAAAAACATCGATCGCTGAAGCTTTCTTT. Reference TRBV7-9 and TRBJ1-1 genes cover what lies past the CDR3, so the full variable domain is DTGVSQNPRHKITKRGQNVTFRCDPISEHNRLYWYRQTLGQGPEFLTYFQNEAQLEKSRLLSDRFSAERPKGSFSTLEIQRTEQGDSAMYLCASSLKTSIAEAFFGQGTRLTVV.